This entry is about one TCR beta chain. Antigen unknown. This entry belongs to a study of T cell responses to AZD1222 COVID-19 vaccine. The CDR3 length is 13 residues. Trimming took 7 bases from V and 4 from J, leaving 16 bases between them. CDR1 and CDR2 from the germline V gene are SQVTM and ANQGSEA. General study findings and limits: Mostly white British, mostly female donors; authors suggested clonal diversity may be underestimated. In the spike-specific TCR repertoire, nearly half reportedly target unmutated variant regions.

The repertoire was sequenced with immunoSEQ multiplex PCR; TCRdb's copy has only in-frame clones and lacks some. In the table there are approximately 140,000 clones, approximately 95% of which are singletons. This TCR was recovered from an adult in good health. The sequencing used peripheral blood, collected on day 0 of MenACWY control vaccination. This rearrangement joins TRBV29-1 to TRBJ1-2; D perhaps matches TRBD1 (6 bases). The CDR3 spells CSATGHSGYGYTF. CDR3 nucleotides: TGCAGCGCTACAGGGCACTCAGGCTATGGCTACACCTTC.